The rows below give T cell receptor beta chains drawn from one sample of a study of read filtering for tumor transcriptome and immune sequencing. TCRdb itself ran the reads through MiXCR, one entry per CDR3 protein. The data contain about 14,000 distinct CDR3 sequences, just over 20% of them seen just once; the ten biggest clones take up around 82%. The sequenced sample consisted of a population of CD138-negative cells sorted from bone marrow. These receptors were collected from a donor at least 40 years old with multiple myeloma. CDR3s include the opening cysteine and the closing phenylalanine or tryptophan. The D gene is left open where the match is weak. Not all rows give a size; the values are once, few, many and, for expanded clones, a class.

j_call d_call clone_size v_call cdr3_nt cdr3_aa
TRBJ2-7 TRBD1 - TRBV30 TGTGCCTGGAGTGTATTTGGGACAGGGGACTACGAGCAGTACTTC CAWSVFGTGDYEQYF
TRBJ1-1 - - TRBV29-1 TGCAGCGTTGCCGCCTTTGCGGGGGCTCGGGACACTGAAGCTTTCTTT CSVAAFAGARDTEAFF
TRBJ2-1 TRBD2 many TRBV19 TGTGCCAGTAGTATATCTAGCGGGAGGCACAATGAGCAGTTCTTC CASSISSGRHNEQFF
TRBJ2-1 TRBD1 many TRBV10-1 TGCGCCAGCAGTCGGGACAGGTTGAATGAGCAGTTCTTC CASSRDRLNEQFF
TRBJ1-4 - few TRBV5-1 TGCGCCAGCAGCTTGGCCCAGGGCCGAAATGAAAAACTGTTTTTT CASSLAQGRNEKLFF
TRBJ1-1 - many TRBV12-5 TGTGCTAGTGGTTTGTCGGGGGTGAACACTGAAGCTTTCTTT CASGLSGVNTEAFF
TRBJ2-7 - many TRBV2 TGTGCCAGCAGTGCCCAGGGGGGGAGCTCCTACGAGCAGTACTTC CASSAQGGSSYEQYF
TRBJ2-3 TRBD1 many TRBV20-1 TGCAGTGCTAGAGTTGGGGGACAGGGCACAGATACGCAGTATTTT CSARVGGQGTDTQYF
TRBJ1-2 TRBD1 few TRBV29-1 TGCAGCGTTGAATCAGGGGGGGATGGCTACACCTTC CSVESGGDGYTF
TRBJ2-7 - - TRBV14 TGTGCCAGCAGCCCCGATAGCCGCGAGCAGTACTTC CASSPDSREQYF
TRBJ2-3 - few TRBV7-9 TGTGCCAGCAGCATTCTAGCGACAACAGATACGCAGTATTTT CASSILATTDTQYF
TRBJ2-7 - - TRBV20-1 TGCAGTGCTAGAGTACTAGCACCGACCTACGAGCGGTACTTC CSARVLAPTYERYF
TRBJ1-1 - few TRBV30 TGTGCCTGGAGTTGGGGGAACACTGAAGCTTTCTTT CAWSWGNTEAFF
TRBJ1-1 - - TRBV29-1 TGCAGCGTTGAAGAGGGACGGGGAGCTTTCTTT CSVEEGRGAFF
TRBJ2-3 - - TRBV5-5 TGTGCCAGCAGCTGGGACACAGATACGCAGTATTTT CASSWDTDTQYF
TRBJ1-4 - many TRBV6-5 TGTGCCAGCAGTTACTCCCCTGGAGGTGAAAAACTGTTTTTT CASSYSPGGEKLFF
TRBJ2-3 - few TRBV3-1 TGTGCCAGCAGCGGGAGTTCTACGCAGTATTTT CASSGSSTQYF
TRBJ2-5 - many TRBV20-1 TGCAGTGTCCCGGGGGACATCCAAGAGACCCAGTACTTC CSVPGDIQETQYF
TRBJ1-2 - - TRBV28 TGTGCCAGCAGTACACAGCTCTTTGGCTATGGCTACACCTTC CASSTQLFGYGYTF
TRBJ2-7 - - TRBV5-4 TGTGTCAGCAGCTCCCGGGACGGAACCTACGAGCAGTACTTC CVSSSRDGTYEQYF
TRBJ2-1 - many TRBV29-1 TGCAGTCCGAGGGAGGTGGGAGCGAATGAGCAGTTCTTC CSPREVGANEQFF
TRBJ1-1 - many TRBV6-5 TGTGCCAGCACTAGAGATAACACTGAAGCTTTCTTT CASTRDNTEAFF
TRBJ2-2 - few TRBV19 TGTGCCAGTAGTACCAGGCCTCTTCCAGATCATACGGACACCGGGGAGCTGTTTTTT CASSTRPLPDHTDTGELFF
TRBJ2-4 TRBD1 - TRBV4-1 TGTGCCAGCAGCCAAGGAGACAGGGGAGGAGGAAACATTCAGTACTTC CASSQGDRGGGNIQYF
TRBJ2-1 TRBD2 many TRBV12-3/TRBV12-4 TGTGCCAGCAGTTTAGGACTAGCGGGCGATGAGCAGTTCTTC CASSLGLAGDEQFF
TRBJ2-5 TRBD1 many TRBV7-2 TGTGCCAGCAGCCCGCAGGGGGCTAAGGAGACCCAGTACTTC CASSPQGAKETQYF
TRBJ2-1 - many TRBV12-3/TRBV12-4 TGTGCCAGCAGTTTAAAGGTGGGAGCGTCCTACAATGAGCAGTTCTTC CASSLKVGASYNEQFF
TRBJ2-2 - - TRBV6-2/TRBV6-3 TGTGCCAGCAGTTACGACAGGCCTAACACCGGGGAGCTGTTTTTT CASSYDRPNTGELFF
TRBJ2-1 - - TRBV5-5 TGTGCCAGCACGGGGGAGGGGGACAATGAGCAGTTCTTC CASTGEGDNEQFF
TRBJ2-3 - once TRBV7-2 TGTGCCAGCACCCTTAACCCCTCAGATACGCAGTATTTT CASTLNPSDTQYF
TRBJ2-1 - few TRBV7-2 TGTGCCAGCAGACTTACAGCCAAGGCCTACAATGAGCAGTTCTTC CASRLTAKAYNEQFF
TRBJ2-1 TRBD2 - TRBV7-2 TGTGCCAGCAGCTTAGATGGGGGACTAATTAATGAGCAGTTCTTC CASSLDGGLINEQFF
TRBJ2-5 - - TRBV20-1 TGCAGTGCTCCGAGGGGCCTCCAAGAGACCCAGTACTTC CSAPRGLQETQYF
TRBJ2-7 - many TRBV6-1 TGTGCCAGCAGTGACCCCAATCCCTACGAGCAGTACTTC CASSDPNPYEQYF
TRBJ2-6 - many TRBV5-1 TGCGCCAGCAGCTTGGAAGGAACTGGGGCCAACGTCCTGACTTTC CASSLEGTGANVLTF
TRBJ1-1 - many TRBV20-1 TGCAGTGCTAGCCAGACAGGGAACACTGAAGCTTTCTTT CSASQTGNTEAFF
TRBJ2-1 TRBD1 - TRBV6-1 TGTGTCAGCACCTTGGGACAGGGGTTCGATGAACAGTTCTTC CVSTLGQGFDEQFF
TRBJ2-7 TRBD2 - TRBV3-1 TGTGCCAGCGCGAGGACTAGCGGCGTGGGGGAGCAGTACTTC CASARTSGVGEQYF
TRBJ1-5 TRBD1 few TRBV20-1 TGCAGTGCTAGACTACAGGGGGATCTTCAGCCCCAGCATTTT CSARLQGDLQPQHF
TRBJ2-1 TRBD2 few TRBV7-2 TGTGCCAGCAGCTACCAGACTAGCGTCTACAATGAGCAGTTCTTC CASSYQTSVYNEQFF
TRBJ2-5 - few TRBV24-1 TGTGCCACCAGTGATAACGGCCAGACCCAGTACTTC CATSDNGQTQYF
TRBJ1-1 - - TRBV20-1 TGCAGTGGCCAGGGGTCGAACACTGAAGCTTTCTTT CSGQGSNTEAFF
TRBJ2-6 TRBD1 - TRBV24-1 TGTGCCGCCGGGACAGGGGACTCTGGGGCCAACGTCCTGACTTTC CAAGTGDSGANVLTF
TRBJ2-1 - many TRBV6-2/TRBV6-3 TGTGCCAGCAGTTACGGAGGGGATGAGCAGTTCTTC CASSYGGDEQFF
TRBJ1-5 - few TRBV29-1 TGCAGCGTCAGGGAATTGAATCAGCCCCAGCATTTT CSVRELNQPQHF
TRBJ1-1 - - TRBV6-6 TGTGCCAGCAGTTGCCGTGGCGCCGGGGACACTGAAGCTTTCTTT CASSCRGAGDTEAFF
TRBJ1-5 - few TRBV3-1 TGTGCCAGCAGCCAAGAGGCCAGGGTCGATTATAGCAATCAGCCCCAGCATTTT CASSQEARVDYSNQPQHF
TRBJ1-1 - many TRBV7-2 TGTGCCAGCAGCTTAGTGTCTGGGACTGAAGCTTTCTTT CASSLVSGTEAFF
TRBJ2-1 - few TRBV12-3/TRBV12-4 TGTGCCGTAGGGGGAAGCTCCTACAATGAGCAGTTCTTC CAVGGSSYNEQFF
TRBJ2-7 - few TRBV4-2 TGTGCCAGCAGCACTAACTACGAGCAGTACTTC CASSTNYEQYF